This T cell receptor beta chain originates from a study of vaccination effects on CD4 cells after COVID-19. ViraFEST used viral peptide pools to expand antigen-specific CD4+ T cells before sequencing. Culture lasted roughly eleven days before CD4+ T cell isolation. Vaccine recipients had no previous SARS-CoV-2 infection; their nucleocapsid antibodies were negative. Days 3 and 7 saw half the medium replaced with IL-2 medium. Profiling relied on immunoSEQ multiplex PCR, and the TCRdb table lists in-frame clones only, not all of them. This sample has approximately 22,000 clones, with about three quarters found just once. The trim removed 7 bases at V and 0 bases at J, leaving 6 bases unmatched. Germline lookup yields CDR1 MNHEY and CDR2 SVGAGI. CDR3 length: 15 residues. Findings and caveats of the study: After vaccination, at late timepoints, clones induced by infection and by vaccine contracted markedly.

This clone appeared a few times. The antigen is unknown. V gene TRBV6-5 combines with J gene TRBJ1-5, with TRBD1 identical over 7 bases. This clonotype was sampled from a human donor who received a COVID-19 vaccine. Source: CD4+ T cells from PBMCs cultured with HCoV-229E spike peptides, taken before COVID-19 vaccination. CDR3 coding DNA: TGTGCCAGCAAACCAACAGGGGATAGCAATCAGCCCCAGCATTTT. The encoded protein is CASKPTGDSNQPQHF.